What follows are 18 T cell receptor beta chains derived from one specimen sequenced in a study of T cell clonotyping in hematopoietic cell transplantation (dated by TCRdb to about 2021). This specimen's time point label, per the study, means: recipient sample about 28 days before transplant, after cytoreduction. Libraries came from the immunoSEQ multiplex PCR assay. In its TCRdb copy, this immuneACCESS table keeps in-frame sequences only and misses some clones. Where compared with another copy, unresolved V genes explain less than half of these, and the others have no known cause. The sample has about 76,000 clones on record, 90% to 96% of them singletons. Roughly 1.5% of the sample is in the top ten clones. Specimen: peripheral blood mononuclear cells, collected before stem cell transplant. Receptors originate from a woman in her 50s with acute myeloid leukemia. Some clones in this sample may be carry-over from other donors' samples.

The chain combines TRBV6-6 with TRBJ2-5, with a tentative D call TRBD1 (6 bases). The CDR3 totals 14 residues. Trimming shortened V by 0 bases and J by 3 bases, and 8 bases separated the two germline ends. CDR1 is MNHNY and CDR2 is SVGAGI in the germline V gene (reference sequence). The CDR3 region is CASSYSWTEETQYF. The CDR3 region has the DNA TGTGCCAGCAGTTACTCGTGGACAGAAGAGACCCAGTACTTC.

The rearrangement joins TRBV27 to TRBJ2-2; possible D gene TRBD1, 5 bases. The CDR3 is 14 residues long. CDR1 MNHEY and CDR2 SMNVEV come from the germline V gene (reference sequence). V lost 1 base and J 3 bases, leaving 6 bases between the germline ends. CDR3 nucleotides: TGTGCCAGCAGTTTATTCAGGGACACCGGGGAGCTGTTTTTT. It is translated as CASSLFRDTGELFF.

V gene TRBV7-2 combines with J gene TRBJ2-1; D tentatively fits TRBD1 or TRBD2 (7 bases each). Germline V gives CDR1 SGHTA, CDR2 FQGNSA. The length of the CDR3 is 15 residues. Trimming took off 1 base at V and 6 bases at J, with 13 bases between the two ends. In DNA, the CDR3 is TGTGCCAGCAGCTTAGTCCCAGGGGGGGCCAATGAGCAGTTCTTC. Translating gives CASSLVPGGANEQFF.

The chain employs TRBV15 and TRBJ2-1; D gene ambiguous. Trimming stripped 4 bases from V and 4 bases from J, with 5 bases between. Germline V lookup: CDR1 LNHNV, CDR2 YYDKDF (reference sequence). This CDR3 is 12 amino acids long. The DNA for the CDR3 is TGTGCCACCAGCATCCGATACAATGAGCAGTTCTTC. Translation gives CATSIRYNEQFF.

This clone was seen once. J is TRBJ1-2 and V is TRBV5-4; 10 bases are shared with TRBD1. The germline V gene encodes CDR1 SGHNT and CDR2 YYREEE (reference sequence). The CDR3 has 16 amino acids. J was trimmed by 7 bases and V by 4 bases; bases with no gene match: 13. The CDR3 bases are TGTGCCAGCAGCCCCACGACAGGGGGCATGGGTTCTGGCTACACCTTC. Translating it yields CASSPTTGGMGSGYTF.

V and J are TRBV2 and TRBJ1-1; D is uncertain. Per germline, CDR1 SNHLY and CDR2 FYNNEI. CDR3 length: 16 residues. V lost 6 bases, J lost 6 bases, and 23 bases lay in between. The DNA of the CDR3 is TGTGCCAGCAGGAGCCTCAGCCCCCGAGACGGCCCTGAAGCTTTCTTT. As protein: CASRSLSPRDGPEAFF.

This rearrangement joins TRBV2 to TRBJ2-3, with a possible D match to TRBD2 (5 bases). CDR1 and CDR2 from the germline V gene are SNHLY and FYNNEI. With 6 bases removed from V and 0 bases from J, the gap between germline ends came to 22 bases. The CDR3 extends over 18 amino acids. The DNA for the CDR3 is TGTGCCAGCAGCCCCATTGCTGGGGAGAATCCTAGCACAGATACGCAGTATTTT. Its protein is CASSPIAGENPSTDTQYF.

The rearrangement joins TRBV5-1 to TRBJ1-4; 7 bases agree with TRBD1. Unmatched junction bases numbered 10, after V lost 4 bases and J lost 7 bases. The CDR3 extends over 15 amino acids. Germline values: CDR1 SGHRS, CDR2 YFSETQ. CDR3 sequence reads: CASSPRAGGSEKLFF. The CDR3 DNA reads TGCGCCAGCAGCCCGAGGGCAGGGGGTTCTGAAAAACTGTTTTTT.

The chain recombines TRBV5-1 with TRBJ1-1; D is uncertain. The V end was cut by 2 bases, the J end by 0 bases, with 5 bases between. Germline V gives CDR1 SGHRS, CDR2 YFSETQ. This CDR3 is 13 amino acids long. CDR3 nucleotides: TGCGCCAGCAGCTTAGCCCTGAACACTGAAGCTTTCTTT. Its translation is CASSLALNTEAFF.

This clone has just one count. The chain employs TRBV28 and TRBJ2-7; 13 positions agree with TRBD2. From germline, CDR1 is MDHEN and CDR2 SYDVKM. CDR3 length equals 22 residues. V shed 6 bases, J shed 0 bases, and the junction held 23 bases outside the gene matches. CDR3 nucleotides: TGTGCCAGCAGCGGCCAGGGAAATTCAAGGACTAGCGGGAGACCGCGCTCCTACGAGCAGTACTTC. This translates into CASSGQGNSRTSGRPRSYEQYF.

This chain connects TRBV6-5 to TRBJ1-3; 9 bases agree with TRBD1. The CDR3 runs to 13 residues. Germline CDR1 reads MNHEY; CDR2 reads SVGAGI. The junction had 4 bases not matched to a gene; V was cut back by 10 bases and J by 3 bases. CDR3: CATKTGGGNTIYF. DNA for the CDR3: TGTGCCACCAAGACAGGGGGTGGAAACACCATATATTTT.

The V call is TRBV2, the J call TRBJ1-2; perhaps TRBD1 as D (6 bases). Germline V gives CDR1 SNHLY, CDR2 FYNNEI. The CDR3 has 13 residues. The germline V and J ends were trimmed by 3 bases and 9 bases, with 14 bases remaining between them. The CDR3 spells CASSDRGQDSYTF. CDR3 in DNA: TGTGCCAGCAGTGACAGGGGCCAAGATAGCTACACCTTC.

The chain employs TRBV30 and TRBJ1-5, with D uncertain. Trimming removed 1 base at V and 1 base at J, with 11 bases between. The CDR3 spans 15 residues. Germline values: CDR1 GTSNPN, CDR2 SVGIG (reference sequence). For the CDR3, the DNA is TGTGCCTGGAGTGAAGGGTGGAGGAGCAATCAGCCCCAGCATTTT. Protein: CAWSEGWRSNQPQHF.

J is TRBJ1-6 and V is TRBV9, with 8 bases identical to TRBD1. There are 15 residues in the CDR3. Germline loops: CDR1 SGDLS, CDR2 YYNGEE. V trimming: 1 base; J trimming: 9 bases; junction bases outside the gene matches: 6. The CDR3 loop is CASSVIDRGGSPLHF. In DNA, the CDR3 is TGTGCCAGCAGCGTAATCGACAGGGGTGGTTCACCCCTCCACTTT. The full variable domain, completed using reference TRBV9 and TRBJ1-6, is DSGVTQTPKHLITATGQRVTLRCSPRSGDLSVYWYQQSLDQGLQFLIQYYNGEERAKGNILERFSAQQFPDLHSELNLSSLELGDSALYFCASSVIDRGGSPLHFGNGTRLTVT.

The chain joins TRBV10-3 to TRBJ2-7; D might be TRBD1 or TRBD2, each matching 5 bases. Germline V gene sequence: CDR1 ENHRY, CDR2 SYGVKD. The CDR3 runs 15 residues. V dropped 4 bases and J dropped 0 bases, with 13 bases sitting between them. The CDR3, as DNA: TGTGCCATCAGTGGCTGGGACCTGAGCTCCTACGAGCAGTACTTC. Translated, it gives CAISGWDLSSYEQYF.

The chain employs TRBV15 and TRBJ1-4; D not certain. Germline V lookup: CDR1 LNHNV, CDR2 YYDKDF (reference sequence). Trimming took 0 bases from V and 5 from J, leaving 7 bases between them. CDR3 length: 14 amino acids. The CDR3 sequence is CATSRDRWNEKLFF. DNA for the CDR3: TGTGCCACCAGCAGAGATCGGTGGAATGAAAAACTGTTTTTT.

On this clone: The junction differs from germline at one of its ends, possibly a read error. This chain uses TRBV7-7 with TRBJ2-7; no definite D call. The germline V gene encodes CDR1 SSHAT and CDR2 FNYEAQ (reference sequence). The CDR3 runs to 14 residues. This CDR3 is CASSLVLGLDEQYF. Here the CDR3 DNA reads TGTGCTAGCAGCTTAGTGCTGGGTTTGGACGAGCAGTACTTC.

The chain combines TRBV11-2 with TRBJ1-2; D is unclear. CDR1 SGHAT and CDR2 FQNNGV come from the germline V gene. Trimming took 3 bases from V and 8 from J, leaving 13 bases between them. CDR3 length: 13 amino acids. The CDR3 reads CASSLGDGGGYTF. The CDR3 nucleotides are TGTGCCAGCAGCTTGGGCGATGGCGGGGGCTACACCTTC.